The 9 T cell receptor beta chains below all came from one sample that was sequenced in a study of early T cells in non-severe SARS-CoV-2 infection. TCRdb reprocessed the 5' RACE reads with MiXCR, giving one entry per CDR3 protein. Altogether about 59,000 distinct CDR3 sequences are present, roughly 12% being singletons, with the ten largest covering 2.5% to 3.5%. Sequenced sample: whole blood. These receptor sequences come from an adult who was a healthcare worker with PCR-confirmed SARS-CoV-2 infection or an uninfected control (not recorded which).

The chain recombines TRBV6-1 with TRBJ2-6; no clear D. The CDR3 contains 17 residues. The germline gives CDR1 MNHNS, CDR2 SASEGT. The V end lost 5 bases, the J end lost 0 bases, and 14 bases lay between the germline ends. DNA for the CDR3: TGTGCCAGCAGTCTCCGGACGGCATTCTCTGGGGCCAACGTCCTGACTTTC. This translates into CASSLRTAFSGANVLTF.

This clonotype was observed a handful of times. J is TRBJ1-5 and V is TRBV10-3, with no clear D. The V gene's germline CDR1 is ENHRY and CDR2 SYGVKD. V was clipped by 2 bases and J by 4 bases, with 3 bases between them. This CDR3 is 12 amino acids long. CDR3: CAISEVNQPQHF. In DNA, the CDR3 is TGTGCCATCAGTGAGGTTAATCAGCCCCAGCATTTT.

This clonotype has just a few counts. The chain is built from TRBV28 and TRBJ1-4; tentative D call: TRBD1 (6 bases). This CDR3 has 14 residues. V lost 3 bases and J lost 7, with 12 bases in between. Looked up from germline, CDR1 is MDHEN and CDR2 is SYDVKM. As DNA, the CDR3 is TGTGCCAGCAGTTTTGAACAGGGCCTTGAAAAACTGTTTTTT. It is translated as CASSFEQGLEKLFF.

The chain carries TRBV6-2 or TRBV6-3 and TRBJ2-1; TRBD2 matches 9 bases. Germline assignment: CDR1 MNHEY and CDR2 SVGEGT. This CDR3 region has 15 residues. The junction had 3 bases not matched to a gene; V was cut back by 0 bases and J by 6 bases. The CDR3 DNA sequence: TGTGCCAGCAGTTACTCGAGCGGGAGGTTCAATGAGCAGTTCTTC. Its protein product is CASSYSSGRFNEQFF.

This rearrangement joins TRBV10-3 to TRBJ2-1; D is unresolved. CDR3 length equals 11 residues. The V and J ends lost 10 bases and 8 bases respectively, with 12 bases between them. From germline, CDR1 is ENHRY and CDR2 SYGVKD. The DNA of the CDR3 is TGTGCCACCGCCCTAGAGTATGAGCAGTTCTTC. This translates into CATALEYEQFF.

In its sample, this clonotype was seen many times. DNA for the CDR3: TGTGCCAGCAGGGTCGTGTGGACCGGGGAGCTGTTTTTT. Amino acid sequence: CASRVVWTGELFF. This sequence joins TRBV2 and TRBJ2-2; no reliable D call. V was trimmed by 6 bases and J by 5 bases, leaving 10 bases between them. The CDR3 runs to 13 residues. Germline V gene data show CDR1 as SNHLY and CDR2 as FYNNEI.

The chain carries TRBV28 and TRBJ1-2; maybe TRBD1 (6 bases). CDR1 and CDR2 from the germline V gene are MDHEN and SYDVKM. This CDR3 has 13 residues. V lost 5 bases and J 6 bases, leaving 13 bases between the germline ends. The CDR3 reads CASSGGQADGYTF. The CDR3 DNA reads TGTGCCAGCAGTGGGGGCCAAGCAGATGGCTACACCTTC.

This clonotype has ten or more counts. This rearrangement joins TRBV28 to TRBJ2-5; D gene ambiguous. Germline lookup yields CDR1 MDHEN and CDR2 SYDVKM. CDR3 length equals 12 residues. The V end lost 8 bases, the J end lost 5 bases, and 12 bases lay between the germline ends. The CDR3 nucleotides are TGTGCCAGCTCCCCCCTCTGGGAGACCCAGTACTTC. This gives the protein CASSPLWETQYF. Looking up the rest from reference TRBV28 and TRBJ2-5 gives the full variable domain: DVKVTQSSRYLVKRTGEKVFLECVQDMDHENMFWYRQDPGLGLRLIYFSYDVKMKEKGDIPEGYSVSREKKERFSLILESASTNQTSMYLCASSPLWETQYFGPGTRLLVL.

The table lists this clonotype with many counts. The chain employs TRBV7-8 and TRBJ2-1; 10 bases are a match to TRBD1. Per the germline V gene, CDR1 is SGHVS and CDR2 is FQNEAQ. The CDR3 length is 17 residues. The trim removed 5 bases at V and 8 bases at J, leaving 15 bases unmatched. CDR3 DNA: TGTGCCAGCAGCGTAAGAATCCCGGGACAGGGGTTCGATGAGCAGTTCTTC. It translates to CASSVRIPGQGFDEQFF.